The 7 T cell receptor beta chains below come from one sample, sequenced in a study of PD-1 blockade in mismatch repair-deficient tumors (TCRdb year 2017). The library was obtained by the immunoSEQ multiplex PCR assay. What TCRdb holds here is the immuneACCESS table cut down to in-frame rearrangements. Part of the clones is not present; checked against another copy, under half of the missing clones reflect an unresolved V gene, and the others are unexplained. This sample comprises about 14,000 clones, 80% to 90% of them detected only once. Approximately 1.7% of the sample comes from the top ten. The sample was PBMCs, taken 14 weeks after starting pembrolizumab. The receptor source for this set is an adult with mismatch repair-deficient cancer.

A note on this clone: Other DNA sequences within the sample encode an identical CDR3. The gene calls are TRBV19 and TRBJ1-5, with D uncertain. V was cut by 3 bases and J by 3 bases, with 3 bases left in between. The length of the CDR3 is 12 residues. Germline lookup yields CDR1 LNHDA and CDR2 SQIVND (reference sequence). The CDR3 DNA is TGTGCCAGTAGTATCTCCAATCAGCCCCAGCATTTT. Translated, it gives CASSISNQPQHF.

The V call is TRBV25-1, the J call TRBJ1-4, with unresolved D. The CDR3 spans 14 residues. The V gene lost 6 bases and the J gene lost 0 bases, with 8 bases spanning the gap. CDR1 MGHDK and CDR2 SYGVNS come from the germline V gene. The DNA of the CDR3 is TGTGCCAGCAGCCGGGTTGCAACTAATGAAAAACTGTTTTTT. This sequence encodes CASSRVATNEKLFF.

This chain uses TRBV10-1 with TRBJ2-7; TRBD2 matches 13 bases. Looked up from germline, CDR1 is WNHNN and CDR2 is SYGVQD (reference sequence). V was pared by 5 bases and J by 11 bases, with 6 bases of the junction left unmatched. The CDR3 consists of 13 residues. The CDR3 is CASSSGTSGMKYF. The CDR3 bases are TGCGCCAGCAGTTCCGGGACTAGCGGGATGAAGTACTTC.

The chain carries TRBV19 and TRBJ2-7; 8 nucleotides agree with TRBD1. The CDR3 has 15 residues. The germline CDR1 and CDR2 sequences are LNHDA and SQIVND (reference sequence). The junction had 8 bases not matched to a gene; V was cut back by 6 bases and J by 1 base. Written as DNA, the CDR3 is TGTGCCAGTAGCGCGAAGACAGGGGTTTCCTACGAGCAGTACTTC. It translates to CASSAKTGVSYEQYF.

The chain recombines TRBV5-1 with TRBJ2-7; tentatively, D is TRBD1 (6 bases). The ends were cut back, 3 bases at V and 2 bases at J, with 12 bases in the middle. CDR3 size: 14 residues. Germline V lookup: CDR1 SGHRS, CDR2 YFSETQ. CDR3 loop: CASSWTDPAYEQYF. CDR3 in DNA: TGCGCCAGCAGCTGGACAGATCCGGCCTACGAGCAGTACTTC.

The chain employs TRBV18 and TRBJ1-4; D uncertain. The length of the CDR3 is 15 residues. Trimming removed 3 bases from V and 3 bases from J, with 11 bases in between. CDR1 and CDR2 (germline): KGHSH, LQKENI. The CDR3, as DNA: TGTGCCAGCTCACCGATGGGGAGAGCTAATGAAAAACTGTTTTTT. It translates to CASSPMGRANEKLFF. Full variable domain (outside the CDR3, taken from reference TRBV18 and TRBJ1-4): NAGVMQNPRHLVRRRGQEARLRCSPMKGHSHVYWYRQLPEEGLKFMVYLQKENIIDESGMPKERFSAEFPKEGPSILRIQQVVRGDSAAYFCASSPMGRANEKLFFGSGTQLSVL.

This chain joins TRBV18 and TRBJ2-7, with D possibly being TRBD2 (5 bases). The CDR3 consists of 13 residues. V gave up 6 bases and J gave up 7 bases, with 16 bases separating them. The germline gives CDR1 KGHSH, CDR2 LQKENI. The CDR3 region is CASSPGIHEEQYF. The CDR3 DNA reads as TGTGCCAGCTCTCCGGGAATCCATGAAGAGCAGTACTTC.